In this sample, the clone carrying this T cell receptor beta chain turned up a few times. Documented time point: newly diagnosed GD, antithyroid drugs for less than 3 months. Extracted PBMC RNA gave rise to the TCR library. This CDR3 contains 12 residues. Germline V gene sequence: CDR1 MDHEN, CDR2 SYDVKM. With 4 bases clipped from V and 12 bases from J, the junction kept 7 bases outside the gene matches. This sample is drawn from a study of regulatory T cells in long-lasting Graves disease. Construction of TCR beta libraries relied on iRepertoire HTBI primers and on Arm-PCR targeting CDR3 regions. TCRdb re-called the multiplex PCR reads through MiXCR, storing one row per CDR3 protein. Of 350,000 to 500,000 distinct CDR3 sequences in the sample, around 15% were seen once. The data also belong to a second study, concerning T cells in Graves' hyperthyroidism and ophthalmopathy.

This TCR came from a woman in her forties or fifties with Graves disease. Specimen: peripheral blood mononuclear cells (PBMCs), collected at new diagnosis, from a patient treated with antithyroid drugs. V is TRBV28 and J is TRBJ2-7, with 9 bases matching TRBD1. CDR3: CASSSPTGGAYF. Written as DNA, the CDR3 is TGTGCCAGCAGTTCACCCACAGGGGGCGCGTACTTC.